These 8 T cell receptor beta chains came from one sample sequenced in a study of T cell repertoires in cytomegalovirus infection. MiXCR, applied by TCRdb to the reads, yields one record per CDR3 protein. Of 400,000 or so distinct CDR3 sequences in the sample, about a sixth were seen once. Specimen: PBMCs. The origin of the receptors is a human donor in good health (CMV status not recorded). Some clones in this sample may be carry-over from other donors' samples.

The chain joins TRBV12-5 to TRBJ1-5; possible D gene TRBD1, 5 bases. Germline V gene lookup returns CDR1 LGHNT and CDR2 FRNRAP. Trimming cost V 7 bases and J 1 base, with 8 bases left between them. The CDR3 is 13 residues long. The DNA for the CDR3 is TGTGCTAGTGTCAGGGACAGCAATCAGCCCCAGCATTTT. As protein: CASVRDSNQPQHF.

This clonotype was counted ten times or more. This chain links TRBV7-2 with TRBJ2-1, with 8 positions matching TRBD2. Germline loops: CDR1 SGHTA, CDR2 FQGNSA. The CDR3 has 22 amino acids. Trimming took 0 bases from V and 4 from J; bases not matched to a gene: 23. This CDR3 is CASSLALLPGLVGRTSYNEQFF. CDR3 nucleotide sequence: TGTGCCAGCAGCTTAGCACTACTTCCGGGACTAGTTGGTAGGACTAGTTACAATGAGCAGTTCTTC.

This clonotype was recorded at least ten times. V and J are TRBV7-2 and TRBJ1-1; TRBD1 matches 7 bases. V lost 5 bases, J lost 4 bases, and 13 bases stayed unmatched. The germline V gene has CDR1 SGHTA and CDR2 FQGNSA. The CDR3 contains 16 residues. CDR3 coding DNA: TGTGCCAGCAGCCGATTTCCACAGGGGAAGGGCACTGAAGCTTTCTTT. Protein: CASSRFPQGKGTEAFF.

This sequence joins TRBV10-3 and TRBJ2-1; tentative D call: TRBD2 (5 bases). V was cut by 10 bases and J by 6 bases, with 28 bases left in between. CDR1 is ENHRY, CDR2 SYGVKD, per germline. The CDR3 has 17 amino acids. The CDR3 loop reads CATGQFLEASFANEQFF. The CDR3 region has the DNA TGTGCCACCGGCCAGTTTTTAGAGGCTAGCTTCGCCAATGAGCAGTTCTTC.

This clonotype has more than one count but fewer than ten. The chain carries TRBV2 and TRBJ2-2; TRBD2 is a possible D gene (5 bases). This CDR3 spans 15 amino acids. Trimming cost V 0 bases and J 4 bases, with 9 bases left between them. Looked up from germline, CDR1 is SNHLY and CDR2 is FYNNEI. The CDR3 loop reads CASSEARAGTGELFF. The CDR3 DNA reads as TGTGCCAGCAGTGAAGCTAGGGCGGGCACCGGGGAGCTGTTTTTT.

This clonotype turned up a few times. CDR3 residues: CASWQGWTEAFF. DNA for the CDR3: TGTGCCAGTTGGCAGGGGTGGACTGAAGCTTTCTTT. The chain links TRBV19 to TRBJ1-1; weak D call: TRBD1 (6 bases). CDR3 length: 12 residues. The germline V gene encodes CDR1 LNHDA and CDR2 SQIVND (reference sequence). V was shortened by 8 bases and J by 5 bases, with 12 bases between the two germline ends.

This clonotype showed up many times. J is TRBJ1-4 and V is TRBV7-6, with TRBD1 matching 9 bases. This CDR3 contains 15 residues. V gave up 5 bases and J gave up 6 bases; unmatched junction bases: 7. Germline values: CDR1 SGHVS, CDR2 FNYEAQ. The CDR3 nucleotides read TGTGCCAGCAGCCCCGGGACAGGGTCGGATGAAAAACTGTTTTTT. Translated, it gives CASSPGTGSDEKLFF.

The gene calls are TRBV4-1 and TRBJ2-7; TRBD1 matches at 10 bases. The germline gives CDR1 MGHRA, CDR2 YSYEKL. The CDR3 spans 14 residues. Germline trimming cut 3 bases from V and 6 bases from J; bases unmatched to any gene: 5. The CDR3 DNA follows: TGCGCCAGCAGCCACCGACAGGGGGCGGGCGAGCAGTACTTC. Translating gives CASSHRQGAGEQYF.